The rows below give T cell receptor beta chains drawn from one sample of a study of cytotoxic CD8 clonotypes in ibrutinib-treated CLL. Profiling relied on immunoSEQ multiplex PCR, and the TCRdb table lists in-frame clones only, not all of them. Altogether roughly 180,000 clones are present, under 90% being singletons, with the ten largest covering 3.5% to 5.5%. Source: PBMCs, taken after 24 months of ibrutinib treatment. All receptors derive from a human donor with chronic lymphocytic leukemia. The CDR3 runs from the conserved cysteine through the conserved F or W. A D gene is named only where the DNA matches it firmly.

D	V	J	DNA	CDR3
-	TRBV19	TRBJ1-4	TGTGCCAGTAGTATAGGTTTGGCAGTCACTAATGAAAAACTGTTTTTT	CASSIGLAVTNEKLFF
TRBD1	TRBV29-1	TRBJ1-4	TGCAGCGGAAGGGACAGGTCGCAAGAAAAACTGTTTTTT	CSGRDRSQEKLFF
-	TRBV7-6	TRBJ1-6	TGTGCCAGCAGCTGGACTGAAAACTCCTATAATTCACCCCTCCACTTT	CASSWTENSYNSPLHF
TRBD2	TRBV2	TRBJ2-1	TGTGCCAGCGGGCGGGGGAGCAATGAGCAGTTCTTC	CASGRGSNEQFF
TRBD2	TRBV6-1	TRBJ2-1	TGTGCCAGCAGTGAAAGGACTAGCGGGATTTACAATGAGCAGTTCTTC	CASSERTSGIYNEQFF
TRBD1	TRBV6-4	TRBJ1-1	TGTGCCAGCAAGGACAGGGAGAACACTGAAGCTTTCTTT	CASKDRENTEAFF
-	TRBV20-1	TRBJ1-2	TGCAGTGTCCCCAGGTCGCGGGGCTACACCTTC	CSVPRSRGYTF
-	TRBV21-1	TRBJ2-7	TGTGCCAGCAGCTCGGTTCCCGAGCAGTACTTC	CASSSVPEQYF
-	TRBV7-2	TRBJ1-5	TGTGCCAGCAGCTTAAGTGGGCGGCGGGGCAATCAGCCCCAGCATTTT	CASSLSGRRGNQPQHF
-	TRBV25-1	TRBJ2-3	TGTGCCAGCAAAAATTCAGATACGCAGTATTTT	CASKNSDTQYF
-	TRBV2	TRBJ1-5	-	CASSEGYFVGQGASF